This is a list of T cell receptor beta chains from one sample in a study of Ad26.COV2.S vaccination and SARS-CoV-2 variants. TCRdb keeps only in-frame clones here, not all; method: immunoSEQ multiplex PCR. The data show approximately 480,000 clones, roughly 85% seen once. The source was peripheral blood, collected in a trial of Ad26.COV2.S vaccine versus placebo. Every receptor here comes from a person between 18 and 65 years old who received the Ad26.COV2.S COVID-19 vaccine or a placebo. Both conserved end residues are part of each CDR3. The D gene is left open where the match is weak. The size entry is marked missing in some rows and otherwise reads once, few, many or a size class.

>.|TRBJ2-7|.|TRBV29-1
CSVGGPYYEQYF
TGCAGCGTCGGGGGACCTTACTACGAGCAGTACTTC
>few|TRBJ1-2|TRBD1|TRBV7-2
CASSLAGQGYGYTF
TGTGCCAGCAGCTTAGCGGGACAGGGTTATGGCTACACCTTC
>.|TRBJ2-7|TRBD1|TRBV30
CAWRDRDRGSREQYF
TGTGCCTGGAGGGACCGGGACAGGGGTTCTCGGGAGCAGTACTTC
>once|TRBJ1-4|.|TRBV5-1
CASSLVAGLNEKLFF
TGCGCCAGCAGCTTGGTCGCGGGTTTGAATGAAAAACTGTTTTTT
>.|TRBJ2-7|TRBD2|TRBV5-5
CASSLGTSGIYEQYF
TGTGCCAGCAGCTTGGGGACTAGCGGAATCTACGAGCAGTACTTC
>.|TRBJ2-3|TRBD2|TRBV29-1
CSVPRAGVTDTQYF
TGCAGCGTCCCTCGGGCGGGAGTGACAGATACGCAGTATTTT
>.|TRBJ1-2|.|TRBV30
CAWQGLKGYTF
TGTGCCTGGCAGGGGCTCAAGGGCTACACCTTC
>.|TRBJ2-1|TRBD2|TRBV7-3
CASSSRPGGEQFF
TGTGCCAGCAGCTCCCGCCCGGGGGGTGAGCAGTTCTTC
>.|TRBJ2-1|TRBD2|TRBV18
CASSPTTSGRAGEQFF
TGTGCCAGCTCACCAACGACGAGCGGGAGGGCGGGTGAGCAGTTCTTC
>.|TRBJ2-7|.|TRBV18
CASSPQGLTYEQYF
TGTGCCAGCTCACCGCAGGGCCTTACCTACGAGCAGTACTTC
>.|TRBJ1-2|.|TRBV28
CASGGGPADYGYTF
TGTGCCAGCGGGGGGGGACCTGCAGACTATGGCTACACCTTC
>.|TRBJ2-1|.|TRBV30
CAWMTSVKDNEQFF
TGTGCCTGGATGACTTCGGTGAAGGACAATGAGCAGTTCTTC
>.|TRBJ1-1|.|TRBV28
CASSHPGYEAFF
TGTGCCAGCAGTCACCCCGGCTACGAAGCTTTCTTT
>.|TRBJ1-2|.|TRBV6-2/TRBV6-3
CASSYGRRQPYGYTF
TGTGCCAGCAGTTACGGTCGGAGACAACCCTATGGCTACACCTTC
>.|TRBJ2-2|.|TRBV5-6
CASSLGPRNTGELFF
TGTGCCAGCAGCTTAGGCCCTAGGAACACCGGGGAGCTGTTTTTT
>.|TRBJ2-7|.|TRBV19
CARGVRGRTRSTYEQYF
TGTGCCAGGGGAGTCAGAGGCAGGACACGAAGTACCTACGAGCAGTACTTC
>.|TRBJ2-1|TRBD2|TRBV6-6
CASSYEREGTYNEQFF
TGTGCCAGCAGTTATGAGCGGGAGGGCACCTACAATGAGCAGTTCTTC
>.|TRBJ1-1|TRBD1|TRBV5-1
CASSSRLGQGANTEAFF
TGCGCCAGCAGCTCTCGATTGGGACAGGGGGCGAACACTGAAGCTTTCTTT
>.|TRBJ2-7|.|TRBV30
CAWSTRTEQYF
TGTGCCTGGAGTACGCGTACCGAGCAGTACTTC
>.|TRBJ1-3|.|TRBV7-2
CASSLQGETGNTIYF
TGTGCCAGCAGCTTACAGGGTGAGACTGGAAACACCATATATTTT
>.|TRBJ2-1|TRBD2|TRBV5-1
CASSSGLAGGPILGNEQFF
TGCGCCAGCAGCTCGGGACTAGCGGGAGGGCCGATTTTAGGCAATGAGCAGTTCTTC
>.|TRBJ1-6|.|TRBV5-8
CASSYDSHSPLHF
TGTGCCAGCAGCTATGACAGTCATTCACCCCTCCACTTT
>.|TRBJ2-1|.|TRBV27
CASSFGRVNEQFF
TGTGCCAGCAGTTTTGGGCGGGTCAATGAGCAGTTCTTC
>.|TRBJ1-2|TRBD1|TRBV27
CASSPGQGRSLGYTF
TGTGCCAGCAGTCCTGGACAGGGAAGGAGCTTGGGGTACACCTTC
>few|TRBJ2-3|TRBD1|TRBV14
CASSHRGQGGRDTQYF
TGTGCCAGCAGCCATAGGGGACAGGGAGGAAGGGATACGCAGTATTTT
>.|TRBJ1-1|TRBD1|TRBV7-2
CASSLFRGFEAFF
TGTGCCAGCAGCTTATTCAGGGGGTTTGAAGCTTTCTTT
>.|TRBJ1-5|.|TRBV28
CASSKLQGVGIYSNQPQHF
TGTGCCAGCAGCAAACTACAGGGAGTGGGGATATATAGCAATCAGCCCCAGCATTTT
>.|TRBJ2-7|TRBD2|TRBV7-2
CASSLSLAGPHEQYF
TGTGCCAGCAGCTTAAGTCTAGCGGGACCCCACGAGCAGTACTTC
>.|TRBJ1-2|TRBD1|TRBV3-1/TRBV3-2
CASSLEGQGARGYTF
TGTGCCAGCAGCCTCGAGGGACAGGGGGCTAGAGGCTACACCTTC
>.|TRBJ2-7|.|TRBV29-1
CSAGGAPLYEQYF
TGCAGCGCCGGGGGCGCACCGCTTTACGAGCAGTACTTC
>.|TRBJ1-1|.|TRBV5-1
CASTLGPNTLNTEAFF
TGCGCCAGCACGTTGGGACCCAACACCTTGAACACTGAAGCTTTCTTT
>.|TRBJ2-7|TRBD1|TRBV9
CASSVDPGQNYEQYF
TGTGCCAGCAGCGTAGATCCGGGACAGAATTACGAGCAGTACTTC
>.|TRBJ2-3|TRBD2|TRBV27
CASSLWAAGMSDTQYF
TGTGCCAGCAGTTTATGGGCAGCGGGAATGTCTGATACGCAGTATTTT
>.|TRBJ2-1|TRBD2|TRBV19
CASSYERETVNEQFF
TGTGCCAGTAGTTACGAGCGGGAGACGGTCAATGAGCAGTTCTTC
>.|TRBJ2-3|.|TRBV3-1/TRBV3-2
CASSQEAGRGRYTQYF
TGTGCCAGCAGCCAAGAAGCTGGCAGGGGGAGGTATACGCAGTATTTT
>many|TRBJ2-3|TRBD2|TRBV7-9
CASSQRELMADTQYF
TGTGCCAGCAGCCAGCGGGAGTTGATGGCAGATACGCAGTATTTT
>.|TRBJ1-2|.|TRBV28
CASSPPTGNYGYTF
TGTGCCAGCAGTCCCCCAACAGGGAACTATGGCTACACCTTC
>.|TRBJ2-7|.|TRBV4-3
CASSQADDGPYEQYF
TGCGCCAGCAGCCAGGCGGATGACGGCCCCTACGAGCAGTACTTC
>.|TRBJ2-1|.|TRBV10-3
CAISRTENEQFF
TGTGCCATCAGTCGGACAGAAAATGAGCAGTTCTTC
>.|TRBJ2-7|.|TRBV15
CATSRGLLYEQYF
TGTGCCACCAGCAGAGGTCTTCTCTACGAGCAGTACTTC
>.|TRBJ2-3|.|TRBV2
CASSITNTQYF
TGTGCCAGCAGTATCACAAATACGCAGTATTTT
>.|TRBJ2-5|.|TRBV6-5
CASRGLGETQYF
TGTGCCAGCAGAGGGCTTGGGGAGACCCAGTACTTC
>.|TRBJ1-1|.|TRBV7-2
CASSLVVGGTLNTEAFF
TGTGCCAGCAGCTTAGTCGTCGGGGGCACCCTTAACACTGAAGCTTTCTTT
>few|TRBJ2-7|.|TRBV18
CASRGQLYEQYF
TGTGCCAGCCGAGGGCAGCTCTACGAGCAGTACTTC
>.|TRBJ1-5|.|TRBV6-5
CAPGGVENNQPQHF
TGTGCCCCCGGGGGTGTGGAAAACAATCAGCCCCAGCATTTT
>.|TRBJ2-2|.|TRBV19
CASSISGRMAGELFF
TGTGCCAGTAGTATCTCGGGGAGGATGGCCGGGGAGCTGTTTTTT